These 8 T cell receptor beta chains share one sample of origin, sequenced in a study of T-cell reconstitution after alpha-beta-depleted transplantation in children. TCRbeta library preparation incorporated unique molecular identifiers. A single record per CDR3 protein comes from TCRdb applying MiXCR to the PCR reads. In the table there are around 130,000 distinct CDR3 sequences, about 9.9% of which are singletons. Sequencing used PBMCs, mostly from graft donor cells, obtained 180 days after TCRalphabeta/CD19-depleted stem cell transplant. These TCRs come from a girl less than two years old who had a stem cell transplant for combined immunodeficiency, so the T cells may come from the graft donor.

This clonotype was seen a few times. CDR3: CAISDRGLFNVLTF. The CDR3 DNA is TGTGCCATCAGCGACAGGGGACTATTCAACGTCCTGACTTTC. The chain carries TRBV10-3 and TRBJ2-6, with D perhaps TRBD1 (8 bases). The CDR3 spans 14 residues. Deletions cut 6 bases from V and 9 bases from J, with 15 bases between. Germline CDR1 ENHRY, CDR2 SYGVKD.

In this sample, this clonotype turned up a few times. The CDR3 loop is CSVEDLRVHTDTQYF. In DNA form, the CDR3 reads TGCAGCGTTGAAGATCTGAGAGTTCACACAGATACGCAGTATTTT. The chain joins TRBV29-1 to TRBJ2-3; D remains unclear. Germline V lookup: CDR1 SQVTM, CDR2 ANQGSEA. This CDR3 region has 15 residues. V lost 0 bases and J lost 2, with 12 bases in between.

The genes are TRBV5-6 and TRBJ1-1; perhaps TRBD1 as D (6 bases). From germline, CDR1 is SGHDT and CDR2 YYEEEE. The CDR3 contains 16 residues. V was shortened by 0 bases and J by 6 bases, with 18 bases between the two germline ends. The CDR3 DNA follows: TGTGCCAGCAGCTTGGCCGGAAACAGGGCGAGGGCTGAAGCTTTCTTT. Protein product: CASSLAGNRARAEAFF.

About this clonotype itself: This may come from a read error, since a much larger clone is one base off. The chain joins TRBV12-3 or TRBV12-4 to TRBJ2-4; tentatively, D is TRBD2 (5 bases). This CDR3 region has 14 residues. CDR3 DNA: TGTGCCAGCAGTTTTTCGGGATCTAAAAACAGTCAGTACTTC. It codes for CASSFSGSKNSQYF.

V usage is TRBV20-1 and J usage is TRBJ2-7, with 11 bases identical to TRBD1. The germline gives CDR1 DFQATT, CDR2 SNEGSKA (reference sequence). The CDR3 is 13 amino acids. Trimming cost V 3 bases and J 6 bases; bases outside gene matches: 4. The CDR3 bases are TGCAGTGCTAGGTGGACAGGGGGCGCCGAGCAGTACTTC. Amino acid sequence: CSARWTGGAEQYF.

This chain uses TRBV29-1 with TRBJ2-7, with D perhaps TRBD2 (7 bases). CDR3 length: 13 amino acids. Trimming shortened V by 1 base and J by 5 bases, and 12 bases separated the two germline ends. Looked up from germline, CDR1 is SQVTM and CDR2 is ANQGSEA. The CDR3 region has the DNA TGCAGCGTTGAAGGCGGAGGGGGGGACGAGCAGTACTTC. It yields the protein CSVEGGGGDEQYF.

The chain links TRBV20-1 to TRBJ2-1; 8 nucleotides agree with TRBD2. The junction had 8 bases not matched to a gene; V was cut back by 3 bases and J by 4 bases. The germline V gene encodes CDR1 DFQATT and CDR2 SNEGSKA (reference sequence). The CDR3 length is 15 residues. CDR3 nucleotide sequence: TGCAGTGCTAGCAGTGCGGGGGGCGCTTACAATGAGCAGTTCTTC. Amino acids: CSASSAGGAYNEQFF.

V is TRBV5-1 and J is TRBJ2-7; 7 nucleotides line up with TRBD1. Germline CDR1 SGHRS, CDR2 YFSETQ. V lost 1 base to trimming and J lost 2 bases; unmatched junction nucleotides: 6. The CDR3 is 15 residues long. CDR3 sequence (DNA): TGCGCCAGCAGCTTGAGGTACGGGACAGCCTACGAGCAGTACTTC. Its translation: CASSLRYGTAYEQYF.